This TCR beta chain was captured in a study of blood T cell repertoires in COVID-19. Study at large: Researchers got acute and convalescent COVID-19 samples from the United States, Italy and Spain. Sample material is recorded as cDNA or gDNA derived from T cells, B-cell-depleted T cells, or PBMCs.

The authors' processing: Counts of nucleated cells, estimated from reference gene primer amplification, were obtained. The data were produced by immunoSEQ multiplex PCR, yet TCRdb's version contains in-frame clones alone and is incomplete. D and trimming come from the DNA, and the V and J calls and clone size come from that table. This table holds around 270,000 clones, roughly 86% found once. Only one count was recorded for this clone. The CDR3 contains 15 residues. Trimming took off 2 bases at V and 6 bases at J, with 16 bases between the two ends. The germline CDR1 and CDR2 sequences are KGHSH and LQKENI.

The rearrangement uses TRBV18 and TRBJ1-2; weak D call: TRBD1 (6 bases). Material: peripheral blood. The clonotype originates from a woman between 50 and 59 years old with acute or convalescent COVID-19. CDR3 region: CASSPGAGDLHGYTF. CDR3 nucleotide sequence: TGTGCCAGCTCACCAGGGGCAGGGGATCTCCATGGCTACACCTTC.